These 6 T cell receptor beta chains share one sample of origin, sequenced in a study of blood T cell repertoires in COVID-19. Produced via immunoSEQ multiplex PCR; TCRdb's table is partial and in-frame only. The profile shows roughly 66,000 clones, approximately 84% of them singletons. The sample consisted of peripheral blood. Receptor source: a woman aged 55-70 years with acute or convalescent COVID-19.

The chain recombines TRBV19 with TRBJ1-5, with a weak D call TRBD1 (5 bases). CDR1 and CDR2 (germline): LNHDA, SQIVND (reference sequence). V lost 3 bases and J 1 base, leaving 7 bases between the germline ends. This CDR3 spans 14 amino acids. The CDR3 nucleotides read TGTGCCAGTAGTATCCAGGGCAGCAATCAGCCCCAGCATTTT. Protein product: CASSIQGSNQPQHF. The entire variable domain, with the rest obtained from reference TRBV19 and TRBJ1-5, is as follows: DGGITQSPKYLFRKEGQNVTLSCEQNLNHDAMYWYRQDPGQGLRLIYYSQIVNDFQKGDIAEGYSVSREKKESFPLTVTSAQKNPTAFYLCASSIQGSNQPQHFGDGTRLSIL.

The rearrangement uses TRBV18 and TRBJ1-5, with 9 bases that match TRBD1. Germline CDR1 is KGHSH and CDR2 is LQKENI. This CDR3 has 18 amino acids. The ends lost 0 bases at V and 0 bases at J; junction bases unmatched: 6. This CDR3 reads CASSPPGTGPFSNQPQHF. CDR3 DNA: TGTGCCAGCTCACCACCCGGGACAGGGCCGTTTAGCAATCAGCCCCAGCATTTT.

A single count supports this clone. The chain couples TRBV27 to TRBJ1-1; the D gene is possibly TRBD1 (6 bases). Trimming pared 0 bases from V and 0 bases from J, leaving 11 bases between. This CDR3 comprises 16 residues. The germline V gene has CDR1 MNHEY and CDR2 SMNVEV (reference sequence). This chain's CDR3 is CASSLSGQTMNTEAFF. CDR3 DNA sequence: TGTGCCAGCAGTTTATCTGGACAGACTATGAACACTGAAGCTTTCTTT.

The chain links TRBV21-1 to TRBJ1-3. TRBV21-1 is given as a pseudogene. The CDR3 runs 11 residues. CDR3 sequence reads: CEREFGNTIYF. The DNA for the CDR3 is TGTGAACGGGAGTTTGGAAACACCATATATTTT.

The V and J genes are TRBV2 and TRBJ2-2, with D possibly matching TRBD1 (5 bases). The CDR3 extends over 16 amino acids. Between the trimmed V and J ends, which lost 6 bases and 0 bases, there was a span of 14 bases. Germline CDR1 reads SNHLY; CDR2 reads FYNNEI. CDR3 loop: CASSPNRIPNTGELFF. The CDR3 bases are TGTGCCAGCAGCCCCAACAGGATTCCGAACACCGGGGAGCTGTTTTTT.

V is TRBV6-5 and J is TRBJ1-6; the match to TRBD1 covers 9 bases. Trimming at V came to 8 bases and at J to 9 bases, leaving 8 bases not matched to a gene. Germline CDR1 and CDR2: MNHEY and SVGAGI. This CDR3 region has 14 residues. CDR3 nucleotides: TGTGCCAGCGGGGGAGGACAGGGGCCTTCACCCCTCCACTTT. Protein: CASGGGQGPSPLHF.